This T cell receptor beta chain was recovered during a study of blood T cell repertoires in COVID-19. The data were produced by immunoSEQ multiplex PCR, yet TCRdb's version contains in-frame clones alone and is incomplete. The sample consists of around 180,000 clones, around 79% of them appearing once. The CDR3 contains 14 residues. Germline loops: CDR1 SGHAT, CDR2 FQNNGV. With V trimmed by 1 base and J by 7 bases, 3 bases remained unmatched. The chain carries TRBV11-2 and TRBJ2-3, with 9 positions matching TRBD2. Sequenced: peripheral blood. This clonotype was sampled from a man aged 55 to 70 with active or convalescent COVID-19. CDR3 amino acids: CASSLGGLANTQYF. The DNA of the CDR3 is TGTGCCAGCAGCTTAGGAGGACTAGCGAATACGCAGTATTTT.